The clone carrying this TCR beta chain has only a few counts. Its target is unknown. Amplification used 60 Vbeta primers and 13 Jbeta primers. Profiled with immunoSEQ multiplex PCR; TCRdb holds only in-frame clones, not every one. The data contain 85,000 to 95,000 clones, roughly 72% of them singletons. The data originate from a study of cytomegalovirus exposure and HLA in healthy donors. There are 13 residues in the CDR3. Unmatched junction bases numbered 3, after V lost 1 base and J lost 5 bases. From germline, CDR1 is GTSNPN and CDR2 SVGIG (reference sequence). General study findings and limits: In an earlier analysis, productive rearrangement rates for most beta V segments clustered near 90% or 30%. In a later analysis, HLA-associated beta chains showed higher expansion and lower generation probabilities than comparable chains.

V gene TRBV30 combines with J gene TRBJ2-5; 8 nucleotides agree with TRBD1. This clonotype was sampled from a man aged 25 to 45 in good health and CMV-seropositive. The sequencing input was PBMCs. The chain's CDR3 is CAWSGTGFETQYF. DNA of the CDR3: TGTGCCTGGAGTGGGACAGGGTTTGAGACCCAGTACTTC.